These T cell receptor beta chains were read from a single sample in a study of T cells in Graves' hyperthyroidism and ophthalmopathy. TCRdb reprocessed the multiplex PCR reads via MiXCR and lists one record per CDR3 protein. The sample lists a few hundred thousand distinct CDR3 sequences, 13% to 15% seen once, with 13% in the top ten. The material sequenced was blood. These receptors originate from a woman in her thirties or forties with Graves' hyperthyroidism that later progressed to Graves' ophthalmopathy. Both conserved end residues are part of each CDR3. A D gene is named only where the DNA matches it firmly. Only part of the rows carry a size: once, few, many, or a class if the clone is expanded.

>TRBJ2-1|many|TRBV11-2|-
TGTGCCAGCAGCGGCGGCGGGGAGCAGTTCTTC
CASSGGGEQFF
>TRBJ1-6|many|TRBV2|-
TGTGCCAGCAGTGAACAGGGTTTAGATTCACCCCTCCACTTT
CASSEQGLDSPLHF
>TRBJ2-4|many|TRBV11-2|-
TGTGCCAGCAGCTTATTTTGGGGGCTTGGGGACATTCAGTACTTC
CASSLFWGLGDIQYF
>TRBJ2-7|few|TRBV10-1|-
TGCGCCAGCAGTGAGGGGCCGACCCCGGACTACGAGCAGTACTTC
CASSEGPTPDYEQYF
>TRBJ2-3|many|TRBV3-1|TRBD2
TGTGCCAGCAGGAAGGGCGGGAGTAAGGGTACGCAGTATTTT
CASRKGGSKGTQYF
>TRBJ1-6|-|TRBV6-5|TRBD1
TGTGCCAGCAGCTATGGGACAGGGAACAATTCACCCCTCCACTTT
CASSYGTGNNSPLHF
>TRBJ2-5|many|TRBV25-1|-
TGTGCCAGCAGTAGAAATATGGAAGAGACCCAGTACTTC
CASSRNMEETQYF
>TRBJ2-2|many|TRBV20-1|TRBD2
TGCAGTGCCGCGGGGGCTAGCGGGAGGGCCGACACCGGGGAGCTGTTTTTT
CSAAGASGRADTGELFF
>TRBJ2-7|many|TRBV6-1|TRBD2
TGTGCCAGCAGACTAGCGGGAGAACCCACCACCTACGAGCAGTACTTC
CASRLAGEPTTYEQYF
>TRBJ1-1|many|TRBV15|-
TGTGCCACCAGCAGAGATCGGTTAGGGATGAACACTGAAGCTTTCTTT
CATSRDRLGMNTEAFF
>TRBJ1-1|-|TRBV28|-
TGTGCCAGCAGTTTATCCCTAGGGTGGAACACTGAAGCTTTCTTT
CASSLSLGWNTEAFF
>TRBJ2-7|few|TRBV20-1|TRBD2
TGCAGTGCTAGACATCCGACTAGCGGGAGTCCTATTTGGTACGAGCAGTACTTC
CSARHPTSGSPIWYEQYF
>TRBJ2-1|many|TRBV5-8|TRBD1
TGTGCCAGCAGCTTGGACAGGGGGCCTTACAATGAGCAGTTCTTC
CASSLDRGPYNEQFF
>TRBJ1-6|many|TRBV30|TRBD1
TGTGCCTGGAGTCCGAGGACAGGGAAGCCACCCCTCCACTTT
CAWSPRTGKPPLHF
>TRBJ1-5|-|TRBV4-1|-
TGCGCCAGCAGCCGAATATTGGGGGGCATCCAGCCCCAGCATTTT
CASSRILGGIQPQHF
>TRBJ2-1|many|TRBV13|TRBD2
TGTGCCAGCAGCTTGACTAGCGGGAGGGCCGAGCAGTTCTTC
CASSLTSGRAEQFF
>TRBJ1-5|once|TRBV20-1|-
TGCAGTGCAATCCATCTCCCATCGGGAACTAATAGCAATCAGCCCCAGCATTTT
CSAIHLPSGTNSNQPQHF
>TRBJ2-5|many|TRBV7-3|-
TGTGCCAGCAGCTTAGATGCCCAAGAGACCCAGTACTTC
CASSLDAQETQYF
>TRBJ2-7|few|TRBV4-1|-
TGCGCCAGCAGCGGACTAATATCCTACGAGCAGTACTTC
CASSGLISYEQYF